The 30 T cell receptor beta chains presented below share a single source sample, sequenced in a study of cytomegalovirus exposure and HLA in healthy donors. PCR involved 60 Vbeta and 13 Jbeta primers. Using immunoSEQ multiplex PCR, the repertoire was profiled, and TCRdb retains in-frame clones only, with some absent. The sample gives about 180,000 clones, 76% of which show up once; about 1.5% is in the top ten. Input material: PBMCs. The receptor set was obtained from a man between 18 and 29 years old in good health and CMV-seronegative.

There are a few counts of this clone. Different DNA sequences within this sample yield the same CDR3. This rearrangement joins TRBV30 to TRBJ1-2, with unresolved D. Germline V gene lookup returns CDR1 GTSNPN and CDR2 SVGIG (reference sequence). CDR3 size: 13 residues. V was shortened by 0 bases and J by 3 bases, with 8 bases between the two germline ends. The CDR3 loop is CAWSVRQDYGYTF. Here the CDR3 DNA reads TGTGCCTGGAGTGTTAGGCAGGACTATGGCTACACCTTC. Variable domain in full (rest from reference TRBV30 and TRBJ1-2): SQTIHQWPATLVQPVGSPLSLECTVEGTSNPNLYWYRQAAGRGLQLLFYSVGIGQISSEVPQNLSASRPQDRQFILSSKKLLLSDSGFYLCAWSVRQDYGYTFGSGTRLTVV.

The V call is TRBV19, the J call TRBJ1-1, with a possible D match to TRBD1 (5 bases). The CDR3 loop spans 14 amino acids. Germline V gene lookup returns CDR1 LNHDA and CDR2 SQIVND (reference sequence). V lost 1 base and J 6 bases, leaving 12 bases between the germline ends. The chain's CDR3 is CASSIGGRVPEAFF. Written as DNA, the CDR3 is TGTGCCAGTAGTATAGGGGGCAGGGTCCCTGAAGCTTTCTTT. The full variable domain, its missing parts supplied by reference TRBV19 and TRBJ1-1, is DGGITQSPKYLFRKEGQNVTLSCEQNLNHDAMYWYRQDPGQGLRLIYYSQIVNDFQKGDIAEGYSVSREKKESFPLTVTSAQKNPTAFYLCASSIGGRVPEAFFGQGTRLTVV.

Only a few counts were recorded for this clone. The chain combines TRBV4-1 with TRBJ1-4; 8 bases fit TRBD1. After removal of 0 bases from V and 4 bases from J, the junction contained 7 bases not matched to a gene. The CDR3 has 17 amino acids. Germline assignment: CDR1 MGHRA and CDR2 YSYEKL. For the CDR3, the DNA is TGCGCCAGCAGCCAAGATCGTAGGACAGGGTTTAATGAAAAACTGTTTTTT. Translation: CASSQDRRTGFNEKLFF.

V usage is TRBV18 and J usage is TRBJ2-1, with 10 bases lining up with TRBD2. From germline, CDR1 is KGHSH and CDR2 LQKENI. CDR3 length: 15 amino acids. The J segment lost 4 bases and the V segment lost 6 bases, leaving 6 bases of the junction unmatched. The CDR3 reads CASSGTSAAYNEQFF. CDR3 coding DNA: TGTGCCAGCTCCGGGACTAGCGCGGCGTACAATGAGCAGTTCTTC.

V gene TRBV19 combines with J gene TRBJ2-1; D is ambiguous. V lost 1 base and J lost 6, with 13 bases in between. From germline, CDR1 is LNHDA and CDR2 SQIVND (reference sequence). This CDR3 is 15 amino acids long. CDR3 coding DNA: TGTGCCAGTAGTATAGTAGCCCTAATACTCAATGAGCAGTTCTTC. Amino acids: CASSIVALILNEQFF.

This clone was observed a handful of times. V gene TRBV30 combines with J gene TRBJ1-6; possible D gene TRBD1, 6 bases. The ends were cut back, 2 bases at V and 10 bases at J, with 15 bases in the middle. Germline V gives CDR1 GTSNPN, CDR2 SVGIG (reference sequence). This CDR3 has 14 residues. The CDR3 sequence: CAWSPTRGGSPLHF. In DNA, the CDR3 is TGTGCCTGGAGTCCGACTAGGGGGGGCTCACCCCTCCACTTT.

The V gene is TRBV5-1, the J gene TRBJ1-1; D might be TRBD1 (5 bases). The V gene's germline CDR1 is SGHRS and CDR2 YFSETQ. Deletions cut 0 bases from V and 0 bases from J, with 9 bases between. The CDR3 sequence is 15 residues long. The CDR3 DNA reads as TGCGCCAGCAGCTTGGGCGGGACGGTGAACACTGAAGCTTTCTTT. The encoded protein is CASSLGGTVNTEAFF. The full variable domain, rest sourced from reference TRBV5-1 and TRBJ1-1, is KAGVTQTPRYLIKTRGQQVTLSCSPISGHRSVSWYQQTPGQGLQFLFEYFSETQRNKGNFPGRFSGRQFSNSRSEMNVSTLELGDSALYLCASSLGGTVNTEAFFGQGTRLTVV.

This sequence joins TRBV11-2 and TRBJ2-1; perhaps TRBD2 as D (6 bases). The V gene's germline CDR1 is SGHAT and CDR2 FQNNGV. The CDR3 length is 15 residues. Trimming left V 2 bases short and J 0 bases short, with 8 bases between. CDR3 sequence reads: CASSLLSGSYNEQFF. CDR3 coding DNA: TGTGCCAGCAGCTTACTTAGCGGCTCCTACAATGAGCAGTTCTTC.

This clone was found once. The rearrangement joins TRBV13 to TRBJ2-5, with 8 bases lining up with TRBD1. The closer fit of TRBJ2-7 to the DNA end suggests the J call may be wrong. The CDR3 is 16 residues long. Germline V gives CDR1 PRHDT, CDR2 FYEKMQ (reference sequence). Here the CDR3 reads CASSLTPGQDSYEQYF. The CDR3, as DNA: TGTGCCAGCAGCCTCACCCCGGGACAGGACTCCTACGAGCAGTACTTC.

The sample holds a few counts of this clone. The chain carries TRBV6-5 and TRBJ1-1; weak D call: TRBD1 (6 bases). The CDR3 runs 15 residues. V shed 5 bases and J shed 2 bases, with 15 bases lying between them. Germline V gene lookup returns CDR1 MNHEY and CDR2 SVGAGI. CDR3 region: CASSIRQVLNTEAFF. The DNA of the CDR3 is TGTGCCAGCAGTATCCGACAGGTCCTTAACACTGAAGCTTTCTTT.

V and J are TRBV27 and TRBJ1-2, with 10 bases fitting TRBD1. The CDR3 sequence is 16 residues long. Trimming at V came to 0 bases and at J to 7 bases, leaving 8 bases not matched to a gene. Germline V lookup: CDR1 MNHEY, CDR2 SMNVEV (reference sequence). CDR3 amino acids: CASSLSGTGAPRGYTF. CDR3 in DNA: TGTGCCAGCAGTTTATCAGGGACAGGGGCACCACGTGGCTACACCTTC.

DNA of the CDR3: TGTGCCACAGGGTGCGACCTAGCCAAAAACATTCAGTACTTC. It specifies CATGCDLAKNIQYF. V usage is TRBV10-3 and J usage is TRBJ2-4; TRBD1 might be the D (5 bases). V gave up 10 bases and J gave up 0 bases, with 13 bases separating them. The CDR3 has 14 residues. CDR1 is ENHRY, CDR2 SYGVKD, per germline.

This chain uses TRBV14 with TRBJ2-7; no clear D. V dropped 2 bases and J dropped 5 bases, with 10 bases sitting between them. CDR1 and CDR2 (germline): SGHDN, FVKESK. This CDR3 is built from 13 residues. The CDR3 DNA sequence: TGTGCCAGCAGCCAAAGAGGTCGGAACGAGCAGTACTTC. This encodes CASSQRGRNEQYF. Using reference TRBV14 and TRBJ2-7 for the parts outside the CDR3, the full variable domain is EAGVTQFPSHSVIEKGQTVTLRCDPISGHDNLYWYRRVMGKEIKFLLHFVKESKQDESGMPNNRFLAERTGGTYSTLKVQPAELEDSGVYFCASSQRGRNEQYFGPGTRLTVT.

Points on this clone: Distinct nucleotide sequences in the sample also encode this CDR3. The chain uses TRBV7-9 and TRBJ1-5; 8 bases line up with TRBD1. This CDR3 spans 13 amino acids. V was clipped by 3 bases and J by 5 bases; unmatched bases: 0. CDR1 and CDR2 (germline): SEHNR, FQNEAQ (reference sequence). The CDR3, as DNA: TGTGCCAGCAGCTTGACAGGGGATCAGCCCCAGCATTTT. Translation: CASSLTGDQPQHF. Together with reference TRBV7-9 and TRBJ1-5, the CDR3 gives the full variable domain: DTGVSQNPRHKITKRGQNVTFRCDPISEHNRLYWYRQTLGQGPEFLTYFQNEAQLEKSRLLSDRFSAERPKGSFSTLEIQRTEQGDSAMYLCASSLTGDQPQHFGDGTRLSIL.

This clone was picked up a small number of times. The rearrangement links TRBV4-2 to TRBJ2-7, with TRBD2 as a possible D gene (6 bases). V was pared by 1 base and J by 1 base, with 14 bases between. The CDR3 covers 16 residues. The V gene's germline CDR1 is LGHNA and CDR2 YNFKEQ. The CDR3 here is CASSQGVSGRSYEQYF. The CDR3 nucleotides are TGTGCCAGCAGCCAAGGGGTGAGCGGGCGTTCCTACGAGCAGTACTTC.

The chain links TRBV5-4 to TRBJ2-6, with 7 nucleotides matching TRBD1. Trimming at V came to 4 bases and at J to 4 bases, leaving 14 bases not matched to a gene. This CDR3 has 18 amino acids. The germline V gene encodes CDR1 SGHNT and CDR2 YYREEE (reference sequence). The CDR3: CASSQGQPNALGANVLTF. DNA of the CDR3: TGTGCCAGCAGCCAGGGACAGCCTAATGCTCTGGGGGCCAACGTCCTGACTTTC.

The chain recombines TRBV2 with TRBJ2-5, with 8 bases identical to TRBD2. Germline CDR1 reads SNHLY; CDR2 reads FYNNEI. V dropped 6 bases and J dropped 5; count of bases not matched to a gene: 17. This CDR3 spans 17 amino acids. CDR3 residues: CASRPHPGGGPRETQYF. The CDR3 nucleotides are TGTGCCAGCAGGCCTCACCCGGGCGGGGGGCCTCGGGAGACCCAGTACTTC.

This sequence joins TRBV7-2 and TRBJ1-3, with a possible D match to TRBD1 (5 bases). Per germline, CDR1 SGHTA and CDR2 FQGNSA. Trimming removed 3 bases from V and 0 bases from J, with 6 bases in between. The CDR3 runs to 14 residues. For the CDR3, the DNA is TGTGCCAGCAGCTTGGGGGGCTCTGGAAACACCATATATTTT. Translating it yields CASSLGGSGNTIYF.

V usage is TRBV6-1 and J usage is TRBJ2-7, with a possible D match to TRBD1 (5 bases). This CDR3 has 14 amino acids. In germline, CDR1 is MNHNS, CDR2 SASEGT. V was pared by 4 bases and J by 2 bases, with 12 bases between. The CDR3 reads CASSGGRGPYEQYF. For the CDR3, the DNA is TGTGCCAGCAGTGGGGGTAGGGGCCCCTACGAGCAGTACTTC.

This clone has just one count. CDR3 coding DNA: TGTGCCAGCAGTGTGGAGGGGATCTATGGCTACACCTTC. It translates to CASSVEGIYGYTF. This rearrangement joins TRBV2 to TRBJ1-2, with D possibly TRBD1 on 5 matching bases. Germline-derived CDR1 and CDR2 are SNHLY and FYNNEI. The length of the CDR3 is 13 residues. Trimming removed 4 bases at V and 4 bases at J, with 10 bases between.

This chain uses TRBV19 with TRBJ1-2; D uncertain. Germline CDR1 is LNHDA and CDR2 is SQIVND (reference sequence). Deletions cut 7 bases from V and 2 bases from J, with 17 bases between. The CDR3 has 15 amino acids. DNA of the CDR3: TGTGCCAGTAAAATTTACGGGGAGAAGAACTATGGCTACACCTTC. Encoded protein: CASKIYGEKNYGYTF. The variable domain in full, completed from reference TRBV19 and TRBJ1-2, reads DGGITQSPKYLFRKEGQNVTLSCEQNLNHDAMYWYRQDPGQGLRLIYYSQIVNDFQKGDIAEGYSVSREKKESFPLTVTSAQKNPTAFYLCASKIYGEKNYGYTFGSGTRLTVV.

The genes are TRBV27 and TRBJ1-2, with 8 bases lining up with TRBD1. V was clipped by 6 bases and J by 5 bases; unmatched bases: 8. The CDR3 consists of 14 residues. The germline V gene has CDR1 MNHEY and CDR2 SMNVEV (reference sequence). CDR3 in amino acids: CASRKNGQGYGYTF. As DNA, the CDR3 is TGTGCCAGCAGGAAGAACGGACAGGGTTATGGCTACACCTTC.

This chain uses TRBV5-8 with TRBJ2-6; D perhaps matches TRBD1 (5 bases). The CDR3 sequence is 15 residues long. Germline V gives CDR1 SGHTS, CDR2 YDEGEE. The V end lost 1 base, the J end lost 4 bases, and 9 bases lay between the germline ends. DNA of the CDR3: TGTGCCAGCAGCTTGTCAGGGTCCGGGGCCAACGTCCTGACTTTC. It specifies CASSLSGSGANVLTF.

As DNA, the CDR3 is TGTGCCAGCAGCGCCAGGGGGCGTGAGCCCCAGCATTTT. Its protein is CASSARGREPQHF. This chain links TRBV5-6 with TRBJ1-5; TRBD1 agrees at 8 bases. V lost 4 bases and J lost 8; bases outside the gene matches: 5. Germline V gene lookup returns CDR1 SGHDT and CDR2 YYEEEE. The CDR3 contains 13 residues.

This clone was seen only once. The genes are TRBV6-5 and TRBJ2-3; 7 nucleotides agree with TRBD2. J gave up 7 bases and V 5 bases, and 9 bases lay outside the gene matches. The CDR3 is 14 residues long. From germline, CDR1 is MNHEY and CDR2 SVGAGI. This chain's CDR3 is CASSEAGATYTQYF. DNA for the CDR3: TGTGCCAGCAGTGAGGCGGGAGCCACCTATACGCAGTATTTT.

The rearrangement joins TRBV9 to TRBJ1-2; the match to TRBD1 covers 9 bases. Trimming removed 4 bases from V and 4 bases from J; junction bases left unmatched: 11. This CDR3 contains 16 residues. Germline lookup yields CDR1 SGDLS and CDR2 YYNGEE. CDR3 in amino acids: CASSPRGGQGTYGYTF. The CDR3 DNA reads TGTGCCAGCAGCCCCCGTGGGGGACAGGGAACCTATGGCTACACCTTC.

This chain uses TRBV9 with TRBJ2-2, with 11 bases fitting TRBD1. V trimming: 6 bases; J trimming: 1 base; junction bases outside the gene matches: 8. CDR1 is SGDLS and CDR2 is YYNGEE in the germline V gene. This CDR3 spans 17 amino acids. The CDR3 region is CASTPRGQGGNTGELFF. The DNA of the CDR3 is TGTGCCAGCACCCCGAGGGGACAGGGGGGGAACACCGGGGAGCTGTTTTTT.

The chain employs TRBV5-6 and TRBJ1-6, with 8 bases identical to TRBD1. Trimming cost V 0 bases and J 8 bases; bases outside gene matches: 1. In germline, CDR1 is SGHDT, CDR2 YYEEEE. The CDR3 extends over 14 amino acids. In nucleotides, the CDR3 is TGTGCCAGCAGCTTGGACAGGGGGTATTCACCCCTCCACTTT. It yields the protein CASSLDRGYSPLHF.

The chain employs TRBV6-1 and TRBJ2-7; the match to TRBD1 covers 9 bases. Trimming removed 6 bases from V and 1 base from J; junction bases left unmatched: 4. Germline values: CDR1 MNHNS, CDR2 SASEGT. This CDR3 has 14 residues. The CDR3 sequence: CASSWTGVSYEQYF. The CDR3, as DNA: TGTGCCAGCAGCTGGACAGGGGTATCCTACGAGCAGTACTTC.

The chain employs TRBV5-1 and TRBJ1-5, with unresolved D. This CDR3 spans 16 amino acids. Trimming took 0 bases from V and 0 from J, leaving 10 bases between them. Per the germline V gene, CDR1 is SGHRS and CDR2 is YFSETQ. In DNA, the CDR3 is TGCGCCAGCAGCTTGGATGGCACCACTAGCAATCAGCCCCAGCATTTT. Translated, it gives CASSLDGTTSNQPQHF.